Listed here are 24 T cell receptor beta chains from one sample, sequenced in a study of T-cell memory formation after mild COVID-19. Via MiXCR, TCRdb re-called the 5' RACE reads, giving one row per CDR3 protein. The table records under 350,000 distinct CDR3 sequences, 15% to 20% of them present only once. The specimen sequenced was PBMCs or a T cell subset sorted from them (not recorded which). Every receptor here comes from a man aged 18 to 29 who had mild COVID-19 (a few samples of this study predate the infection). Cell type and time point are not known.

In this sample, this clonotype turned up a few times. A junction boundary mismatches the germline segment, possibly from a read error. The chain has TRBV15 and TRBJ2-5; 12 nucleotides match TRBD2. This CDR3 has 14 amino acids. Germline CDR1 reads LNHNV; CDR2 reads YYDKDF (reference sequence). The CDR3 DNA follows: TGTGCCACCAGCAGACGAGAGACTAGCGGGGGCCGAGACTTC. This encodes CATSRRETSGGRDF. Full variable domain (missing parts from reference TRBV15 and TRBJ2-5): DAMVIQNPRYQVTQFGKPVTLSCSQTLNHNVMYWYQQKSSQAPKLLFHYYDKDFNNEADTPDNFQSRRPNTSFCFLDIRSPGLGDTAMYLCATSRRETSGGRDFGPGTRLLVL.

The chain couples TRBV7-2 to TRBJ2-6; 8 positions agree with TRBD2. Trimming took 6 bases from V and 4 from J; bases not matched to a gene: 5. The CDR3 extends over 15 amino acids. Germline V CDR1 and CDR2: SGHTA, FQGNSA. The CDR3 nucleotides are TGTGCCAGCAGTCCAAGCGGGGGCGGGGCCAACGTCCTGACTTTC. It codes for CASSPSGGGANVLTF.

This clonotype was recorded a few times. The chain carries TRBV10-1 and TRBJ2-3, with D tentatively TRBD2 (5 bases). Germline V gene lookup returns CDR1 WNHNN and CDR2 SYGVQD (reference sequence). Trimming shortened V by 4 bases and J by 5 bases, and 16 bases separated the two germline ends. The CDR3 totals 15 residues. The CDR3 bases are TGCGCCAGCAGTGGAGCTGGAGCGGTGGAAGATACGCAGTATTTT. Residues: CASSGAGAVEDTQYF.

The V call is TRBV2, the J call TRBJ2-5, with D possibly matching TRBD2 (6 bases). The CDR3 consists of 12 residues. V gave up 3 bases and J gave up 7 bases, with 9 bases separating them. Per the germline V gene, CDR1 is SNHLY and CDR2 is FYNNEI. CDR3 amino acids: CASSEREGTQYF. The CDR3, as DNA: TGTGCCAGCAGTGAGCGGGAAGGGACCCAGTACTTC.

This sequence joins TRBV7-2 and TRBJ2-1, with D unresolved. The germline V gene encodes CDR1 SGHTA and CDR2 FQGNSA. The CDR3 is 13 amino acids. V lost 2 bases and J 10 bases, leaving 12 bases between the germline ends. The CDR3 DNA follows: TGTGCCAGCAGCTTACAACGCGATACCGAGCAGTTCTTC. Amino acid sequence: CASSLQRDTEQFF. The full variable domain, rest sourced from reference TRBV7-2 and TRBJ2-1, is GAGVSQSPSNKVTEKGKDVELRCDPISGHTALYWYRQSLGQGLEFLIYFQGNSAPDKSGLPSDRFSAERTGGSVSTLTIQRTQQEDSAVYLCASSLQRDTEQFFGPGTRLTVL.

This clonotype appeared a few times. The CDR3 here is CASTIRIGRYEQYF. For the CDR3, the DNA is TGTGCCAGCACCATCCGGATCGGGAGATACGAGCAGTACTTC. The V gene is TRBV2, the J gene TRBJ2-7, with TRBD2 as a possible D gene (6 bases). V lost 7 bases, J lost 4 bases, and 17 bases lay in between. CDR1 is SNHLY and CDR2 is FYNNEI in the germline V gene. This CDR3 is 14 amino acids long.

This clonotype was seen only a few times. The chain combines TRBV4-3 with TRBJ2-7; 9 bases map to TRBD1. CDR1 is LGHNA, CDR2 YSLEER, per germline. V lost 0 bases to trimming and J lost 1 base; unmatched junction nucleotides: 7. The CDR3 has 17 amino acids. DNA for the CDR3: TGCGCCAGCAGCCAAGAAGTGCCGGGACAGGGATCCTACGAGCAGTACTTC. It codes for CASSQEVPGQGSYEQYF.

This clonotype appeared a few times. The rearrangement links TRBV5-1 to TRBJ2-5; maybe TRBD2 (6 bases). V shed 7 bases and J shed 2 bases, with 12 bases lying between them. This CDR3 contains 13 residues. The germline V gene encodes CDR1 SGHRS and CDR2 YFSETQ. CDR3 loop: CASGSGEQETQYF. The CDR3 coding sequence is TGCGCCAGCGGTTCGGGGGAGCAAGAGACCCAGTACTTC.

This sequence joins TRBV7-9 and TRBJ2-3; D remains unclear. Trimming shortened V by 0 bases and J by 2 bases, and 6 bases separated the two germline ends. Germline V CDR1 and CDR2: SEHNR, FQNEAQ (reference sequence). CDR3 length equals 14 residues. The CDR3 DNA follows: TGTGCCAGCAGCTTAGCGGCCATCACAGATACGCAGTATTTT. This codes for CASSLAAITDTQYF.

This sequence joins TRBV11-2 and TRBJ2-5; the match to TRBD2 covers 14 bases. The CDR3 runs 18 residues. Germline V gene data show CDR1 as SGHAT and CDR2 as FQNNGV. The trim removed 5 bases at V and 4 bases at J, leaving 12 bases unmatched. Written as DNA, the CDR3 is TGTGCCAGCAGCGCGGGGACTAGCGGGGGCTCAATCAGAGAGACCCAGTACTTC. This sequence encodes CASSAGTSGGSIRETQYF.

V gene TRBV28 combines with J gene TRBJ1-2; maybe TRBD1 (5 bases). Trimming left V 6 bases short and J 8 bases short, with 13 bases between. Germline V gene data show CDR1 as MDHEN and CDR2 as SYDVKM. The CDR3 loop spans 12 amino acids. This CDR3 is CASRPGGYGYTF. DNA for the CDR3: TGTGCCAGCAGACCCGGGGGTTACGGCTACACCTTC.

In its sample, this clonotype was seen a few times. This chain connects TRBV4-2 to TRBJ1-1; tentative D call: TRBD1 (6 bases). Between the trimmed V and J ends, which lost 3 bases and 2 bases, there was a span of 10 bases. The germline V gene has CDR1 LGHNA and CDR2 YNFKEQ. The CDR3 sequence is 14 residues long. CDR3 bases: TGTGCCAGCAGCCAGGAAGGGGGTAACACTGAAGCTTTCTTT. Translating gives CASSQEGGNTEAFF.

The chain links TRBV10-3 to TRBJ1-1; 9 bases fit TRBD1. The germline V gene has CDR1 ENHRY and CDR2 SYGVKD. The CDR3 is 15 amino acids. The V gene end was trimmed by 4 bases and the J gene end by 1 base; junction bases not matched to a gene: 4. In DNA, the CDR3 is TGTGCCATCAGTGGTGGGACAGGGCCGAACACTGAAGCTTTCTTT. Amino acids: CAISGGTGPNTEAFF.

This clonotype occurred many times. CDR3 sequence (DNA): TGCGCCAGCAGCTTACGACAGGGTACCTACAATGAGCAGTTCTTC. Amino acids: CASSLRQGTYNEQFF. The chain recombines TRBV5-1 with TRBJ2-1; TRBD1 matches 7 bases. The CDR3 extends over 15 amino acids. With V trimmed by 2 bases and J by 2 bases, 4 bases remained unmatched. In germline, CDR1 is SGHRS, CDR2 YFSETQ.

The chain carries TRBV25-1 and TRBJ2-1; 8 nucleotides line up with TRBD1. The ends lost 3 bases at V and 4 bases at J; junction bases unmatched: 11. This CDR3 has 17 amino acids. Germline CDR1 MGHDK, CDR2 SYGVNS. The CDR3 protein is CASSDPLAGGRYNEQFF. The CDR3 DNA is TGTGCCAGCAGTGATCCCCTGGCAGGGGGCAGGTACAATGAGCAGTTCTTC.

This clonotype was observed a handful of times. The chain recombines TRBV5-1 with TRBJ2-5; D not certain. The germline CDR1 and CDR2 sequences are SGHRS and YFSETQ. Trimming left V 3 bases short and J 5 bases short, with 11 bases between. The CDR3 has 13 residues. CDR3: CASSSPGVETQYF. DNA for the CDR3: TGCGCCAGCAGCTCCCCGGGCGTGGAGACCCAGTACTTC. Complete variable domain (other parts from reference TRBV5-1 and TRBJ2-5): KAGVTQTPRYLIKTRGQQVTLSCSPISGHRSVSWYQQTPGQGLQFLFEYFSETQRNKGNFPGRFSGRQFSNSRSEMNVSTLELGDSALYLCASSSPGVETQYFGPGTRLLVL.

The J gene is TRBJ1-2, the V gene TRBV4-3, with unresolved D. CDR1 is LGHNA, CDR2 YSLEER, per germline. This CDR3 region has 13 residues. The V gene lost 1 base and the J gene lost 8 bases, with 11 bases spanning the gap. CDR3 in amino acids: CASSQGETRGYTF. The CDR3 region has the DNA TGCGCCAGCAGCCAAGGGGAGACGAGGGGCTACACCTTC.

In this sample, this clonotype turned up a few times. This CDR3 is CASRIDRSEAFF. CDR3 DNA sequence: TGTGCCAGCAGGATAGACAGAAGTGAAGCTTTCTTT. The chain couples TRBV7-9 to TRBJ1-1; perhaps TRBD1 as D (5 bases). Germline V gene sequence: CDR1 SEHNR, CDR2 FQNEAQ (reference sequence). This CDR3 region has 12 residues. V gave up 6 bases and J gave up 7 bases, with 12 bases separating them.

This clonotype was counted a few times. V usage is TRBV2 and J usage is TRBJ2-7; 9 nucleotides align to TRBD1. Germline loops: CDR1 SNHLY, CDR2 FYNNEI. This CDR3 has 13 amino acids. V lost 6 bases and J lost 6; bases outside the gene matches: 6. The CDR3 DNA reads TGTGCCAGCAGGCCGGGACAGGGAAGCGAGCAGTACGTC. This codes for CASRPGQGSEQYV.

The V and J genes are TRBV5-5 and TRBJ2-2; 13 bases align to TRBD2. The CDR3 is made up of 17 amino acids. V was clipped by 4 bases and J by 7 bases; unmatched bases: 10. From germline, CDR1 is SGHKS and CDR2 YYEKEE (reference sequence). The CDR3 reads CASSLQLAGGPGGELFF. In nucleotides, the CDR3 is TGTGCCAGCAGCCTACAACTAGCGGGGGGGCCTGGCGGGGAGCTGTTTTTT.

This clonotype came up a few times. V gene TRBV5-4 combines with J gene TRBJ1-2; maybe TRBD1 (5 bases). Germline-derived CDR1 and CDR2 are SGHNT and YYREEE (reference sequence). The germline V and J ends were trimmed by 3 bases and 8 bases, with 14 bases remaining between them. The CDR3 is 13 residues long. CDR3 amino acids: CASSSQQESGYTF. Written as DNA, the CDR3 is TGTGCCAGCAGCTCGCAACAGGAGAGCGGCTACACCTTC.

This clonotype showed up many times. The V gene is TRBV24-1, the J gene TRBJ2-3, with D tentatively TRBD1 (5 bases). Trimming took off 1 base at V and 1 base at J, with 8 bases between the two ends. The CDR3 totals 15 residues. The germline gives CDR1 KGHDR, CDR2 SFDVKD. CDR3 residues: CATSDFGRGTDTQYF. The CDR3 nucleotides read TGTGCCACCAGTGATTTCGGCAGGGGCACAGATACGCAGTATTTT.

CDR3 in amino acids: CSAPRQPDSYNEQFF. Written as DNA, the CDR3 is TGCAGTGCTCCTAGACAGCCTGACTCCTACAATGAGCAGTTCTTC. The gene calls are TRBV20-1 and TRBJ2-1; possible D gene TRBD1, 5 bases. Germline V gene lookup returns CDR1 DFQATT and CDR2 SNEGSKA (reference sequence). The ends were cut back, 5 bases at V and 0 bases at J, with 14 bases in the middle. This CDR3 contains 15 residues.

This clonotype was recorded a few times. The chain carries TRBV5-1 and TRBJ1-4; no clear D. This CDR3 is built from 13 residues. The V end was cut by 0 bases, the J end by 6 bases, with 6 bases between. Germline CDR1 and CDR2: SGHRS and YFSETQ. CDR3 sequence (DNA): TGCGCCAGCAGCTTGGGAAGGGATGAAAAACTGTTTTTT. Translated, it gives CASSLGRDEKLFF.